This T cell receptor beta chain was documented in a study of T cell responses to AZD1222 COVID-19 vaccine (dated by TCRdb to the early 2020s). In terms of the full investigation: AZD1222 recipients given second doses at about 4 weeks or at about 12 weeks were pooled, since spike-specific TCR depth and breadth were not found to differ between the two schedules. A total of 233 trial participants underwent TCR sequencing, of whom 207 had received two doses of AZD1222 and about 25 had received two doses of the MenACWY control vaccine. Trial participants were enrolled by age into subgroups of 18-55, 56-69 and 70-plus years, and around 150, 28 and 57 TCR-sequenced participants, respectively, were included in these subgroups. Results and caveats for the whole study, not just this receptor: Participants were mostly white British and included more females than males, and it was suggested by the authors that clonal diversity may have been underestimated. After two AZD1222 doses, spike-specific TCR breadth and depth were significantly higher than at day 0 and than in MenACWY recipients. The whole spike protein was spanned by vaccine-associated CD4 TCRs, and dominant responses were seen in regions 160-218 and 743-854. In the small 56-69-year group, the increase in depth fell short of significance, most likely because of low power. Because no day 14 peak-response samples were available, repertoires were characterized only after the peak T cell response. Conclusions about previously exposed vaccinees are limited because only five to seven AZD1222 recipients were SARS-CoV-2 seropositive at baseline. Reportedly, close to half of the unique spike-specific TCRs recognized epitopes lying outside the regions that are mutated in the B.1.351 and B.1.1.7 variants.

As for this clone: Its recognized antigen is unknown. Within one base of it there is no much larger clone, and no base qualities were kept.

The CDR3 regions of human TCRbeta chains were subjected to immunosequencing. On the authors' methods: TCRs in the repertoires were matched against a reference library of SARS-CoV-2-specific TCRs that had been generated with the MIRA antigen-specificity platform. Breadth meant the fraction of unique TCRs that were SARS-CoV-2-associated, whereas depth meant the fraction of total T cells that were SARS-CoV-2-associated. Using the MIRA data, each spike-specific TCR was assigned both to the spike region to which the TCR was reactive and to a CD4 or CD8 class. Log10-transformed breadth and depth values were compared by one-way ANOVA with Sidak's multiple comparisons tests. TCRdb retrieved this table from immuneACCESS and kept in-frame rearrangements only. Not all clones are present; in checked studies, unresolved V genes account for under half, and no reason is known for the remainder. The DNA gave D and trimming, while V, J and clone size come from that table. The sample yields about 120,000 clones; less than 95% were counted once. The ten top clones hold less than 9% of the sample.

The germline V gene provides CDR1 SNHLY and CDR2 FYNNEI. Here V drops 7 bases and J drops 2 bases, and the junction holds 3 bases not matched to any gene. Its CDR3 holds 14 amino acids, cysteine through phenylalanine. Only the CDR3 DNA stays, 42 bases, in frame from base 1. In the paper's terms, the time point label means: baseline before first vaccination. Vaccinee samples were obtained from the UK trials COV001 and COV002, which included a single-blind randomized controlled phase 2/3 trial of AZD1222 (ChAdOx1 nCoV-19) in healthy adults. For TCRbeta chain sequencing, PBMC samples from trial participants were taken at day 0 and at day 28 after the second dose.

The TCR was taken from an adult in good health. This receptor chain uses TRBV2 and TRBJ2-7; 12 central bases correspond to TRBD2. The sample consisted of peripheral blood, taken on day 0 of AZD1222 vaccination. The sequenced DNA is TGTGCCAGCACTAGCGGGGGGGTTCCCTACGAGCAGTACTTC. Translation gives CASTSGGVPYEQYF.